This T cell receptor beta chain was identified in a study of blood T cell repertoires in COVID-19. Study background: Whether acute or convalescent, the COVID-19 samples came from the United States, Italy and Spain. The analysed material was cDNA or gDNA that came from T cells, B-cell-depleted T cells, or PBMCs.

The CDR3 covers 16 residues. Germline V gives CDR1 SEHNR, CDR2 FQNEAQ (reference sequence). V dropped 5 bases and J dropped 2 bases, with 19 bases sitting between them. Authors' data handling: Estimated nucleated cell counts came from reference gene primer amplification. The repertoire was sequenced with immunoSEQ multiplex PCR; TCRdb's copy has only in-frame clones and lacks some. D and trimming were read from the DNA, whereas the V and J calls and clone size are those reported in that table. This sample has under 150,000 clones, with 65% to 90% found just once. What was sequenced was peripheral blood. This sequence joins TRBV7-9 and TRBJ2-7; a weak D match, TRBD1 (6 bases). The clonotype was recovered from a man older than 75 with acute or convalescent COVID-19. CDR3 coding DNA: TGTGCCAGCAGCCTTCAGGGGAAACACCGGACCTACGAGCAGTACTTC. Translated: CASSLQGKHRTYEQYF.